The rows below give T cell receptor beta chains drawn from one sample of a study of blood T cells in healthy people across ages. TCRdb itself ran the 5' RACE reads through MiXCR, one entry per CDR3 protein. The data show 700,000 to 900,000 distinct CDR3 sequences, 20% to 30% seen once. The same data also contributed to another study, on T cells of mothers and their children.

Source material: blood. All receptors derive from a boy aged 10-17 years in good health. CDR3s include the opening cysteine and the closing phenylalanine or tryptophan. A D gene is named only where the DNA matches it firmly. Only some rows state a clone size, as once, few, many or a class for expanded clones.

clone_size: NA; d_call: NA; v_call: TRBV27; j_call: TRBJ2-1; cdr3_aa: CASSVSGGGNEQFF; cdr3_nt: TGTGCCAGCAGCGTATCAGGGGGGGGCAATGAGCAGTTCTTC
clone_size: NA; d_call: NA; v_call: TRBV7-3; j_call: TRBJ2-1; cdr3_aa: CASSLGAGISYNEQFF; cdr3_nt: TGTGCCAGCAGCTTAGGGGCGGGGATCTCCTACAATGAGCAGTTCTTC
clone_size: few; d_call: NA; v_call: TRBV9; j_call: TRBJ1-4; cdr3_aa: CASSVLGGPDEKLFF; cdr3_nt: TGTGCCAGCAGCGTGTTGGGGGGGCCAGATGAAAAACTGTTTTTT
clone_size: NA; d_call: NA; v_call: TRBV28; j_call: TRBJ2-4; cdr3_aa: CASRKQVNKNIQYF; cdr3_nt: TGTGCCAGCAGGAAACAGGTGAACAAAAACATTCAGTACTTC
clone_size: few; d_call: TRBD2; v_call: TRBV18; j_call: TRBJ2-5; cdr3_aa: CASSLASGGHQETQYF; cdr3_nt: TGTGCCAGCTCACTCGCGAGCGGGGGGCACCAAGAGACCCAGTACTTC
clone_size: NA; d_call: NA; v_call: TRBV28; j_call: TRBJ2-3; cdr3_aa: CASSFISDRFSRGDTQYF; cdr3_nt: TGTGCCAGCAGTTTTATATCCGACAGGTTTTCACGGGGAGATACGCAGTATTTT
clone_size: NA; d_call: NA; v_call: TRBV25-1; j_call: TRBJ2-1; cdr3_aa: CASSQGSLQEEQFF; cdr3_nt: TGTGCCAGCAGCCAGGGAAGTCTACAAGAGGAGCAGTTCTTC
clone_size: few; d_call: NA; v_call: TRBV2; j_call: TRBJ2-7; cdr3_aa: CASMGRSSYEQYF; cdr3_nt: TGTGCCAGCATGGGTAGGAGCTCCTACGAGCAGTACTTC
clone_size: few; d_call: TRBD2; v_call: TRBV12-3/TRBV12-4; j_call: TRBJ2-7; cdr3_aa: CASSLRRAGSYEQYF; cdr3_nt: TGTGCCAGCAGTTTAAGGCGAGCGGGGTCGTACGAGCAGTACTTC
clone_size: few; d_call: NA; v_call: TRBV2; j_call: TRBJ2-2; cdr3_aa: CALMAQGNVGGELFF; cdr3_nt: TGTGCCCTCATGGCTCAGGGTAACGTGGGCGGGGAGCTGTTTTTT
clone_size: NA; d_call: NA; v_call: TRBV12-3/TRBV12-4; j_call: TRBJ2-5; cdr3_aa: CASRRETVGTQYF; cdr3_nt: TGTGCCAGCAGGAGGGAGACTGTAGGGACCCAGTACTTC
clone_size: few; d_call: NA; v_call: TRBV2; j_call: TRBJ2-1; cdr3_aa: CASIVDPSYNEQFF; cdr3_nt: TGTGCCAGCATCGTGGATCCCTCCTACAATGAGCAGTTCTTC
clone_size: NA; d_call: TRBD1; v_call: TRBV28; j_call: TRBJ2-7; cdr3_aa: CASFSPGQGWYEQYF; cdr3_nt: TGTGCCAGCTTCTCCCCCGGACAGGGGTGGTACGAGCAGTACTTC
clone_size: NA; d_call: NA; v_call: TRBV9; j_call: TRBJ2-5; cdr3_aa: CASSVEDSGSKFF; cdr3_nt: TGTGCCAGCAGCGTAGAAGACTCCGGTTCTAAGTTCTTC
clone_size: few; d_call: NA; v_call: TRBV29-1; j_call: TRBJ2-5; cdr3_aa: CSAGWQGRMKTQYF; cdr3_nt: TGCAGCGCCGGGTGGCAGGGGCGTATGAAGACCCAGTACTTC
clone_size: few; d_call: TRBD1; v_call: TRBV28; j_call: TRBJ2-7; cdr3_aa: CASSAEGQVYYEQYF; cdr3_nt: TGTGCCAGCAGCGCGGAAGGACAGGTTTACTACGAGCAGTACTTC
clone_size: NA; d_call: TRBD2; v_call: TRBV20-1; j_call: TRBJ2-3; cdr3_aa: CSASTRLAPFDTQYF; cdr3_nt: TGCAGTGCATCCACCCGACTAGCTCCCTTTGATACGCAGTATTTT
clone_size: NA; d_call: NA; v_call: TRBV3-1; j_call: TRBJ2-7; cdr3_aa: CASSQDTGRSYEQYF; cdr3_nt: TGTGCCAGCAGCCAAGATACAGGGCGATCCTACGAGCAGTACTTC
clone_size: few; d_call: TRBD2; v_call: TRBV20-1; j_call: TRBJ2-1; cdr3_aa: CSARSQSGGSYNEQFF; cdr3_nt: TGCAGTGCCCGCTCGCAGAGCGGGGGCTCCTACAATGAGCAGTTCTTC
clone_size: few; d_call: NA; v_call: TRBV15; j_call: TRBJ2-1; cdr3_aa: CATSTGRGTGINEQFF; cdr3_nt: TGTGCCACCAGCACCGGGAGAGGAACGGGGATCAATGAGCAGTTCTTC
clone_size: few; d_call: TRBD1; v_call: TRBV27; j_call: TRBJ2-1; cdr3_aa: CASSRGPAWVEQFF; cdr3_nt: TGTGCCAGCTCGAGGGGGCCAGCATGGGTTGAGCAGTTCTTC
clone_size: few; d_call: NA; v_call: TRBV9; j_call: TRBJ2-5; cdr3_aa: CASSLGGTVRETQYF; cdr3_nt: TGTGCCAGCAGCCTCGGAGGGACGGTGCGCGAGACCCAGTACTTC
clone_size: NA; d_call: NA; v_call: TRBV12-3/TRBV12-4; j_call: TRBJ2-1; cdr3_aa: CASRVRDHYNEQFF; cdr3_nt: TGTGCCAGCAGGGTAAGGGACCACTACAATGAGCAGTTCTTC
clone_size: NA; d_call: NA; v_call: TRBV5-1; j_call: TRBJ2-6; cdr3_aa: CASSPGHSFSGANVLTF; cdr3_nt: TGCGCCAGCAGCCCCGGGCACTCATTCTCTGGGGCCAACGTCCTGACTTTC
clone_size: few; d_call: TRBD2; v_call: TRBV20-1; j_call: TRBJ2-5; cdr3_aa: CSARSTGGGLETQYF; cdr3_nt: TGCAGTGCTAGGTCCACAGGCGGGGGGCTAGAGACCCAGTACTTC
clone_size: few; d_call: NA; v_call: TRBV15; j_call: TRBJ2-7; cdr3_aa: CATSRKPGADEQYF; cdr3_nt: TGTGCCACCAGCAGAAAACCCGGGGCTGACGAGCAGTACTTC
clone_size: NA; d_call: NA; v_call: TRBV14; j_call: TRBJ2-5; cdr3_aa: CASSQLFGAGKETQYF; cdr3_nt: TGTGCCAGCAGCCAATTATTCGGCGCCGGCAAAGAGACCCAGTACTTC
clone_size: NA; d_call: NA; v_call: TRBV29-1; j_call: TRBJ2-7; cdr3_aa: CSARTVGEQYF; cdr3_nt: TGCAGCGCCCGGACTGTCGGGGAGCAGTACTTC
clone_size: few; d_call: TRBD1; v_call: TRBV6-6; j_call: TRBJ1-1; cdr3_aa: CASSYGTGWNTEAFF; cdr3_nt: TGTGCCAGCAGTTACGGGACAGGATGGAACACTGAAGCTTTCTTT
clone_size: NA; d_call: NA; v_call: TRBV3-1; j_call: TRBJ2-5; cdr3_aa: CASSRLTAQETQYF; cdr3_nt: TGTGCCAGCAGCCGGTTGACGGCTCAAGAGACCCAGTACTTC
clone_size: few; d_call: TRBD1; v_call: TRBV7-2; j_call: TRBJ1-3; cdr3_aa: CASSLNYRGRISGNTIYF; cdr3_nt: TGTGCCAGCAGCTTAAATTACAGGGGAAGGATCTCTGGAAACACCATATATTTT
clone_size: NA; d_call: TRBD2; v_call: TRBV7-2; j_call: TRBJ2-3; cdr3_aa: CASSLAGLAGPTDTQYF; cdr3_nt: TGTGCCAGCAGCTTAGCGGGACTAGCGGGGCCCACAGATACGCAGTATTTT
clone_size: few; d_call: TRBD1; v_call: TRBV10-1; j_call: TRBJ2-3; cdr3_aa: CASSFHRGTIDTQYF; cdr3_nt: TGCGCCAGCAGTTTCCACAGGGGCACGATAGATACGCAGTATTTT
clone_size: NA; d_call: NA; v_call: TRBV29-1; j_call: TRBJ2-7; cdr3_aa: CSVLLYEQYF; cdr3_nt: TGCAGCGTGCTTCTTTACGAGCAGTACTTC
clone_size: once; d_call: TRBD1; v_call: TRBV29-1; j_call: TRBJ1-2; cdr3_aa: CSVDRVVGYTF; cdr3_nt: TGCAGCGTCGACAGGGTGGTGGGCTACACCTTC
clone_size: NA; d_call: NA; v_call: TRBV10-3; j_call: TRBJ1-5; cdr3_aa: CAISESMAGPQHF; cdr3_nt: TGTGCCATCAGTGAGTCGATGGCGGGGCCCCAGCATTTT
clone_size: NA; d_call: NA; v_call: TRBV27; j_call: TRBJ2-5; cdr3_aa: CVSSPPSRETQYF; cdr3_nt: TGTGTCAGCAGTCCCCCCTCCCGAGAGACCCAGTACTTC
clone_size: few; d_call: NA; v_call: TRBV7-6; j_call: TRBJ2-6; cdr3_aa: CASSPQTSGANVLTF; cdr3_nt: TGTGCCAGCAGCCCCCAGACATCTGGGGCCAACGTCCTGACTTTC
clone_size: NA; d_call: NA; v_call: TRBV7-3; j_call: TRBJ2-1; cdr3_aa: CASSPNPGSYNEQFF; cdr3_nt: TGTGCCAGCAGCCCTAACCCAGGCTCCTACAATGAGCAGTTCTTC
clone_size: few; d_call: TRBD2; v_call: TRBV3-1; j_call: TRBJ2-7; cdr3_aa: CASSLRSSGGHEQYF; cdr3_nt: TGTGCCAGCAGCCTTCGAAGCAGCGGGGGCCACGAGCAGTACTTC
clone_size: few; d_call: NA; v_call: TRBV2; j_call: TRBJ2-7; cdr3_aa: CASTADRFSYEQYF; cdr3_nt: TGTGCCAGCACCGCCGACAGGTTCAGTTACGAGCAGTACTTC
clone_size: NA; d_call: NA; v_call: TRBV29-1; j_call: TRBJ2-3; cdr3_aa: CSVLPSGTSTDTQYF; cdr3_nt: TGCAGCGTTCTACCTTCCGGGACTAGCACAGATACGCAGTATTTT
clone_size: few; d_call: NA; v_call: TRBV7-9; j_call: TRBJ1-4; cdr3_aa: CASSSGPLGEKLFF; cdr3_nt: TGTGCCAGCAGCTCCGGCCCCCTGGGTGAAAAACTGTTTTTT
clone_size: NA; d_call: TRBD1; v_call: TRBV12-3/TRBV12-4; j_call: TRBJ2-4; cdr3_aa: CASSWDRGNIQYF; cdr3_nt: TGTGCCAGCAGTTGGGACAGGGGAAACATTCAGTACTTC
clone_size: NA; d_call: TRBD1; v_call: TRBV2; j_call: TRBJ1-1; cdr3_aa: CASRPRTGGEAFF; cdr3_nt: TGTGCCAGCAGACCTCGGACAGGGGGGGAGGCTTTCTTT
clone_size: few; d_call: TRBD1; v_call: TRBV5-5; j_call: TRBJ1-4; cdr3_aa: CASSLAGTGGSMANEKLFF; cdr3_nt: TGTGCCAGCAGCTTGGCCGGGACAGGGGGATCCATGGCTAATGAAAAACTGTTTTTT
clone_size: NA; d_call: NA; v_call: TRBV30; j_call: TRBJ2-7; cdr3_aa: CAWSDPYEQYF; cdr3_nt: TGTGCCTGGAGTGACCCCTACGAGCAGTACTTC
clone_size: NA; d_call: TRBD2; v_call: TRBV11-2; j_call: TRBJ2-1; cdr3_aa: CASSLAGLAGGRAVEQFF; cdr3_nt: TGTGCCAGCAGCTTAGCGGGACTAGCGGGGGGGCGAGCGGTTGAGCAGTTCTTC
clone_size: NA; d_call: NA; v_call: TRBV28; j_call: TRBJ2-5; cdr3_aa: CASSRTNRGRLGTQYF; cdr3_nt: TGTGCCAGCAGCCGGACCAATAGGGGCCGTCTAGGGACCCAGTACTTC
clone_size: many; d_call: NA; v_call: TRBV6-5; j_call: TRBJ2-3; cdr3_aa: CASRASTDTQYF; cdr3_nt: TGTGCCAGCAGAGCTAGCACAGATACGCAGTATTTT
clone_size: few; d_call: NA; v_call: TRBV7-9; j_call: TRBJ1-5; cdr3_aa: CAGGAGQGQPQHF; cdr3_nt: TGTGCCGGTGGAGCAGGGCAGGGACAGCCCCAGCATTTT
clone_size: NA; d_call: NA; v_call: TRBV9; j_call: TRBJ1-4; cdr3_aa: CASSVGSGKLFF; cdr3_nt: TGTGCCAGCAGCGTAGGATCTGGAAAACTGTTTTTT
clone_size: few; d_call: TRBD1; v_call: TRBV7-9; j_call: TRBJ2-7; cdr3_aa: CASSPRDRETYERYF; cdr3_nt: TGTGCCAGCAGCCCGAGGGACAGGGAAACTTACGAGCGGTACTTC